The sequence of this T cell receptor (beta chain) was determined in a study of brain T cells in children with intractable seizures. In its sample, this clone was seen many times. Measured with immunoSEQ multiplex PCR; TCRdb has only the in-frame clones, and not every one. Here the sample spans 300,000 to 400,000 clones, over 90% being singletons. Sample time point: blood from clinic visit 5 months post-surgery; TSC patient then seizure free. The sequenced cases were selected for having the highest brain T cell transcript signatures. Before surgery, patients took at least one anti-epileptic drug. The sample here was peripheral blood, taken about 5 months after surgery. This sequence originates from a boy under two years old with tuberous sclerosis and intractable seizures.

CDR3 amino acids: CATSREGSSYEQYF. The CDR3 DNA sequence: TGTGCCACCAGCAGAGAGGGGAGCTCCTACGAGCAGTACTTC. The chain uses TRBV15 and TRBJ2-7; weak D call: TRBD2 (5 bases). The V end lost 0 bases, the J end lost 0 bases, and 6 bases lay between the germline ends. The germline V gene has CDR1 LNHNV and CDR2 YYDKDF (reference sequence). The length of the CDR3 is 14 residues.